The clone carrying this T cell receptor beta chain showed up just a few times. CDR1 and CDR2 from the germline V gene are KGHDR and SFDVKD. This CDR3 spans 17 amino acids. Losses at the gene ends were 4 bases for V and 2 bases for J; bases not matched to a gene: 8. The table came from immunoSEQ multiplex PCR; TCRdb's copy has only in-frame clones and leaves some out. Of about 20,000 clones listed, roughly 80% are singletons. These data belong to a study of control samples from healthy donors and cancer patients. The clonotype originates from a man between 60 and 75 years old with head and neck cancer. The sequencing sample was made of PBMCs. The V gene is TRBV24-1, the J gene TRBJ1-5, with 9 bases that match TRBD1. Here the CDR3 reads CATSDSGQGSGNQPQHF. The CDR3 nucleotides read TGTGCCACCAGTGACTCCGGACAGGGGTCTGGCAATCAGCCCCAGCATTTT.